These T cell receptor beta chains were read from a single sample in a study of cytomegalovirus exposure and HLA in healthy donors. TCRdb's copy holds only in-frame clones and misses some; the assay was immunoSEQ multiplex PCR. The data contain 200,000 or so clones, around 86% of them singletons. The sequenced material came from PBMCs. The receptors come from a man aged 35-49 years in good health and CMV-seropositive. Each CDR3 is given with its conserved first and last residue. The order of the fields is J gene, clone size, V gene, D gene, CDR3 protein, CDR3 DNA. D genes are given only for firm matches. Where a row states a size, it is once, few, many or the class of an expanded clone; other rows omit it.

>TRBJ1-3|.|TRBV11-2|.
CASSWDISGNTIYF
TGTGCCAGCAGCTGGGACATCTCTGGAAACACCATATATTTT
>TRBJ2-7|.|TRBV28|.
CASTVQAGNEQYF
TGTGCCAGCACAGTTCAGGCGGGGAACGAGCAGTACTTC
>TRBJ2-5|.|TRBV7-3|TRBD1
CASSLTGTVQETQYF
TGTGCCAGCAGCTTAACCGGGACAGTTCAAGAGACCCAGTACTTC
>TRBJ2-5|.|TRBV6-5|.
CASSSFGGGLQETQYF
TGTGCCAGCAGTTCCTTTGGGGGGGGCCTTCAAGAGACCCAGTACTTC
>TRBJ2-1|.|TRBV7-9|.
CASSTLDSRSYNEQFF
TGTGCCAGCAGCACGCTGGACAGCCGCTCCTACAATGAGCAGTTCTTC
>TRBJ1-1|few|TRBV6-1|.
CASSEAPGNTEAFF
TGTGCCAGCAGTGAAGCACCGGGGAACACTGAAGCTTTCTTT
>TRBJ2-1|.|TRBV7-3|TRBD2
CASSLVAGSYNEQFF
TGTGCCAGCAGCTTAGTAGCGGGCTCCTACAATGAGCAGTTCTTC
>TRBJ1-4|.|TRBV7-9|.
CASSLAGATNEKLFF
TGTGCCAGCAGCTTAGCGGGGGCGACTAATGAAAAACTGTTTTTT
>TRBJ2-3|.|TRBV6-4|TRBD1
CASSLDRANTQYF
TGTGCCAGCAGTTTAGACAGGGCGAATACGCAGTATTTT
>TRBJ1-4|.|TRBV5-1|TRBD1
CASSLGTGREKLFF
TGCGCCAGCAGCTTGGGGACAGGGAGGGAAAAACTGTTTTTT
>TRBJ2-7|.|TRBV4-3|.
CASSQDNSLYEQYF
TGCGCCAGCAGCCAAGATAACAGCCTATACGAGCAGTACTTC
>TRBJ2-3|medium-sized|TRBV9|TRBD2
CASSVGGGIDTQYF
TGTGCCAGCAGCGTAGGGGGGGGGATAGATACGCAGTATTTT
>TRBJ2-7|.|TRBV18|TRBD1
CASSPGQGDYEQYF
TGTGCCAGCTCACCGGGACAGGGGGACTACGAGCAGTACTTC
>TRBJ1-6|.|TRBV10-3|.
CAISETGLKQSSYNSPLHF
TGTGCCATCAGTGAGACCGGATTAAAACAGAGCTCCTATAATTCACCCCTCCACTTT
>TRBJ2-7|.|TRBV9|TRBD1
CASSTRQGGNEQYF
TGTGCCAGCAGCACCCGACAGGGGGGGAACGAGCAGTACTTC
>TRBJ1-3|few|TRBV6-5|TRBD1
CASKRQGSTGNTIYF
TGTGCCAGCAAACGACAGGGGTCTACAGGAAACACCATATATTTT
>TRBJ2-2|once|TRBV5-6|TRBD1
CASSGTGTANTGELFF
TGTGCCAGCAGCGGGACAGGGACAGCGAACACCGGGGAGCTGTTTTTT
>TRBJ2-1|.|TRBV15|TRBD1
CATSRDSNTGTGVNEQFF
TGTGCCACCAGCAGAGATTCGAACACCGGGACAGGGGTCAATGAGCAGTTCTTC
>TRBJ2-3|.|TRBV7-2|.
CASSFSTNPTDTQYF
TGTGCCAGCAGCTTTTCGACTAACCCCACAGATACGCAGTATTTT
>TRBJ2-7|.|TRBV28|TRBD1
CASRNRDRDEQYF
TGTGCCAGCAGGAACCGGGACAGGGACGAGCAGTACTTC
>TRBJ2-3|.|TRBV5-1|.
CASSRGKTDTQYF
TGCGCCAGCAGCAGGGGGAAAACAGATACGCAGTATTTT
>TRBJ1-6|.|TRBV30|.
CAWRETRRGLLEPNSPLHF
TGTGCCTGGAGGGAGACCAGGAGGGGACTCTTAGAACCTAATTCACCCCTCCACTTT